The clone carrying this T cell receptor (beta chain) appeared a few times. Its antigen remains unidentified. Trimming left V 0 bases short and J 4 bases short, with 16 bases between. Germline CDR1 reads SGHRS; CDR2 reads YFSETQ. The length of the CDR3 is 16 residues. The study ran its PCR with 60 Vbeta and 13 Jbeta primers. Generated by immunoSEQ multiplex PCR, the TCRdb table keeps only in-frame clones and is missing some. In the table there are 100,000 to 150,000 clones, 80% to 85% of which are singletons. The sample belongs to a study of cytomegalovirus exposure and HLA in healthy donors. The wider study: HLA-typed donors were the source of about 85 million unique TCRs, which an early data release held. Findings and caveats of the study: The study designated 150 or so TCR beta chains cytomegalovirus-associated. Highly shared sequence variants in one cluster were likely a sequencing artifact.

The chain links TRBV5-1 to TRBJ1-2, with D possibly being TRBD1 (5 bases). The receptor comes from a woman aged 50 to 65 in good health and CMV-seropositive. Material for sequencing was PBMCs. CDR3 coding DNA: TGCGCCAGCAGCTTGGGTTCGGGTTGGGGCGGCTATGGCTACACCTTC. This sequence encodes CASSLGSGWGGYGYTF.